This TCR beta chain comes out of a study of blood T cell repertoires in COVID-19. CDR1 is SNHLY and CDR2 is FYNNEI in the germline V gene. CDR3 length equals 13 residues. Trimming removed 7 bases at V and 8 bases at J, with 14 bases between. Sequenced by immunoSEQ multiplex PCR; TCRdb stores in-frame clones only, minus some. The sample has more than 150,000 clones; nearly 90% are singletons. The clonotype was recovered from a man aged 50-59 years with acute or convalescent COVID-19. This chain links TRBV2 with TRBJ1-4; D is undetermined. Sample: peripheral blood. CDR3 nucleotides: TGTGCCAGCACCGGGGTGCGTAGCGAAAAACTGTTTTTT. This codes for CASTGVRSEKLFF.